These 19 T cell receptor beta chains came from one sample sequenced in a study of regulatory T cells in long-lasting Graves disease. Described time point: persistent/refractory GD, antithyroid drugs over 5 years with positive TRAb. Extracted RNA from PBMCs served as the source of the TCR library. HTBI primers from iRepertoire and Arm-PCR of CDR3 regions yielded the TCR beta libraries. TCRdb passed the multiplex PCR reads through MiXCR, listing each CDR3 protein once. The table lists about 470,000 distinct CDR3 sequences, around 21% of them singletons. The sample in question was peripheral blood mononuclear cells (PBMCs), obtained when the disease was refractory, from a patient treated with antithyroid drugs. All receptors derive from a female donor with Graves disease.

This chain uses TRBV27 with TRBJ1-5; D gene uncertain. The germline V and J ends were trimmed by 0 bases and 9 bases, with 12 bases remaining between them. Germline V CDR1 and CDR2: MNHEY, SMNVEV (reference sequence). CDR3 length: 14 residues. The CDR3 DNA is TGTGCCAGCAGTTTATCTTCTACCGCAGGGCCCCAGCATTTT. The encoded protein is CASSLSSTAGPQHF.

This clonotype was seen ten or more times. V and J are TRBV28 and TRBJ2-7, with 10 bases fitting TRBD2. Trimming took 7 bases from V and 7 from J; bases not matched to a gene: 10. The CDR3 length is 14 residues. Germline V gene sequence: CDR1 MDHEN, CDR2 SYDVKM. The CDR3, as DNA: TGTGCCAGCAACACCCCTAGCGGGAGTAGGGAGCAGTACTTC. This codes for CASNTPSGSREQYF.

This clonotype was seen at least ten times. The V call is TRBV28, the J call TRBJ2-2; 9 positions agree with TRBD1. With 6 bases clipped from V and 6 bases from J, the junction kept 11 bases outside the gene matches. CDR3 size: 16 residues. Germline lookup yields CDR1 MDHEN and CDR2 SYDVKM. Here the CDR3 reads CASSSTGGAVAGELFF. As DNA, the CDR3 is TGTGCCAGCAGCTCTACAGGGGGCGCCGTAGCCGGGGAGCTGTTTTTT.

V and J are TRBV6-1 and TRBJ2-2, with D perhaps TRBD1 (5 bases). The germline V gene has CDR1 MNHNS and CDR2 SASEGT. CDR3 length: 13 amino acids. The V end was cut by 7 bases, the J end by 5 bases, with 11 bases between. This chain's CDR3 is CASTRGFTGELFF. Written as DNA, the CDR3 is TGTGCCAGCACTAGGGGATTTACCGGGGAGCTGTTTTTT.

In its sample, this clonotype was seen a few times. The J gene is TRBJ2-7, the V gene TRBV6-9; 7 bases agree with TRBD1. Losses at the gene ends were 4 bases for V and 0 bases for J; bases not matched to a gene: 12. The CDR3 has 17 amino acids. Germline V CDR1 and CDR2: MNHGY, SVAAGI. The CDR3 nucleotides are TGTGCCAGCAGTTCACCCCCCGGGACAGCAAGCTCCTACGAGCAGTACTTC. The encoded protein is CASSSPPGTASSYEQYF.

The gene calls are TRBV28 and TRBJ2-1; D unresolved. The CDR3 runs 15 residues. Looked up from germline, CDR1 is MDHEN and CDR2 is SYDVKM. V dropped 1 base and J dropped 5 bases, with 12 bases sitting between them. In nucleotides, the CDR3 is TGTGCCAGCAGTTTATCCCCTACTTGGCACAATGAGCAGTTCTTC. Protein sequence: CASSLSPTWHNEQFF.

In regard to this clonotype: With a much larger clone just one base away, this may be a read error. The rearrangement uses TRBV27 and TRBJ2-5; D gene ambiguous. The CDR3 has 15 residues. V was shortened by 3 bases and J by 4 bases, with 15 bases between the two germline ends. The V gene's germline CDR1 is MNHEY and CDR2 SMNVEV (reference sequence). DNA for the CDR3: TGTGCCAGCAGTTTGAATCCTACGGTGGGAGAGACCCAGTACTTC. Encoded protein: CASSLNPTVGETQYF.

This clonotype was picked up many times. This chain connects TRBV20-1 to TRBJ2-5; the match to TRBD2 covers 9 bases. Trimming took 3 bases from V and 5 from J; bases not matched to a gene: 7. The germline CDR1 and CDR2 sequences are DFQATT and SNEGSKA (reference sequence). There are 14 residues in the CDR3. DNA of the CDR3: TGCAGTGCTAGGGCGGGAGGGCCTTGGGAGACCCAGTACTTC. Translation gives CSARAGGPWETQYF.

This clonotype has a count of ten or more. The rearrangement uses TRBV3-1 and TRBJ2-7; D gene ambiguous. CDR3 length: 13 amino acids. The V end was cut by 3 bases, the J end by 2 bases, with 8 bases between. Germline loops: CDR1 LGHDT, CDR2 YNNKEL (reference sequence). The CDR3 spells CASSHLATYEQYF. CDR3 DNA: TGTGCCAGCAGCCATTTGGCTACCTACGAGCAGTACTTC.

This clonotype was counted only a few times. This chain links TRBV12-3 or TRBV12-4 with TRBJ2-1; TRBD1 matches at 7 bases. The CDR3 consists of 14 residues. Germline trimming cut 1 base from V and 6 bases from J; bases unmatched to any gene: 3. The DNA for the CDR3 is TGTGCCAGCAGTTTAGTCCGGGACAGCAATGAGCAGTTCTTC. Translation: CASSLVRDSNEQFF.

In its sample, this clonotype was seen many times. The chain joins TRBV29-1 to TRBJ2-7; D is uncertain. Germline V lookup: CDR1 SQVTM, CDR2 ANQGSEA. The CDR3 sequence is 13 residues long. The CDR3 sequence: CVIRVWSSYEQYF. The DNA for the CDR3 is TGCGTAATTCGAGTCTGGAGCTCCTACGAGCAGTACTTC.

Of note for this clonotype: A read error may be the cause here, since a much bigger clone is one base away. V and J are TRBV6-5 and TRBJ2-1; D remains unclear. V was cut by 2 bases and J by 10 bases, with 12 bases left in between. Germline lookup yields CDR1 MNHEY and CDR2 SVGAGI. This CDR3 is built from 13 residues. CDR3 nucleotides: TGTGCCAGCAGTTACACCGCCTCCTACGAGCAGTTCTTC. Translation: CASSYTASYEQFF.

This clonotype appeared many times. This chain links TRBV27 with TRBJ1-4, with D maybe TRBD1 (5 bases). This CDR3 region has 16 residues. Germline assignment: CDR1 MNHEY and CDR2 SMNVEV (reference sequence). V was shortened by 5 bases and J by 2 bases, with 15 bases between the two germline ends. The CDR3 is CASSPIGEGTNEKLFF. In DNA, the CDR3 is TGTGCCAGCAGTCCCATCGGGGAGGGGACTAATGAAAAACTGTTTTTT.

Many counts were recorded for this clonotype. The chain has TRBV5-6 and TRBJ2-5; D ambiguous. The CDR3 extends over 17 amino acids. Trimming pared 4 bases from V and 1 base from J, leaving 20 bases between. CDR1 is SGHDT and CDR2 is YYEEEE in the germline V gene. This chain's CDR3 is CASSPKGLTSSQETQYF. The CDR3 coding sequence is TGTGCCAGCAGCCCAAAAGGGTTAACGAGCAGCCAAGAGACCCAGTACTTC.

Many counts were recorded for this clonotype. The V and J genes are TRBV28 and TRBJ2-7; D possibly corresponds to TRBD2 (5 bases). V lost 6 bases and J lost 3, with 9 bases in between. The CDR3 is made up of 12 amino acids. Germline V CDR1 and CDR2: MDHEN, SYDVKM. DNA of the CDR3: TGTGCCAGCAGACTCGGACTCTACGAGCAGTACTTC. This translates into CASRLGLYEQYF.

The chain carries TRBV7-9 and TRBJ2-1; D possibly corresponds to TRBD2 (6 bases). Germline V gene data show CDR1 as SEHNR and CDR2 as FQNEAQ (reference sequence). The CDR3 runs to 16 residues. V was clipped by 5 bases and J by 6 bases, with 20 bases between them. CDR3 residues: CASSQDNSGVFNEQFF. The CDR3 DNA reads TGTGCCAGCAGCCAAGATAATAGCGGTGTTTTCAATGAGCAGTTCTTC. Variable domain in full (rest from reference TRBV7-9 and TRBJ2-1): DTGVSQNPRHKITKRGQNVTFRCDPISEHNRLYWYRQTLGQGPEFLTYFQNEAQLEKSRLLSDRFSAERPKGSFSTLEIQRTEQGDSAMYLCASSQDNSGVFNEQFFGPGTRLTVL.

The chain links TRBV19 to TRBJ1-4, with 8 bases that match TRBD1. CDR3 length: 13 amino acids. Germline V CDR1 and CDR2: LNHDA, SQIVND (reference sequence). The CDR3 DNA reads TGTTCCTCGGCCGGGACAGGTTATGAAAAACTGTTTTTT. It specifies CSSAGTGYEKLFF. The variable domain in full, with the rest retrieved from reference TRBV19 and TRBJ1-4, is DGGITQSPKYLFRKEGQNVTLSCEQNLNHDAMYWYRQDPGQGLRLIYYSQIVNDFQKGDIAEGYSVSREKKESFPLTVTSAQKNPTAFYLCSSAGTGYEKLFFGSGTQLSVL.

The chain carries TRBV6-5 and TRBJ1-2; possible D gene TRBD1, 5 bases. Between the trimmed V and J ends, which lost 2 bases and 4 bases, there was a span of 11 bases. The germline CDR1 and CDR2 sequences are MNHEY and SVGAGI. The CDR3 runs 14 residues. The CDR3 here is CASSYTGRPYGYTF. Written as DNA, the CDR3 is TGTGCCAGCAGTTACACGGGACGGCCCTATGGCTACACCTTC.

CDR3 DNA: TGTGCCAGCAGTGAAGTTAGGGGATCACCCCTCCACTTT. It encodes CASSEVRGSPLHF. The rearrangement links TRBV2 to TRBJ1-6, with D possibly matching TRBD1 (5 bases). The length of the CDR3 is 13 residues. The V and J ends lost 1 base and 10 bases respectively, with 8 bases between them. CDR1 and CDR2 (germline): SNHLY, FYNNEI.